The 23 T cell receptor beta chains in this list originate from one sample, sequenced in a study of tumor-infiltrating lymphocytes in primary liver carcinoma. Starting from 500 ng of total RNA, TCR beta cDNA was produced with a primer in the constant region. Library construction for TCR beta comprised three nested multiplex PCR rounds performed with slightly modified ARM-PCR. The first two PCR rounds used TRBV1-TRBV30 forward primers with a C-beta reverse primer, about 10 cycles each. From the multiplex PCR reads, TCRdb called clonotypes with MiXCR, one entry per CDR3 protein. The table lists 40,000 to 55,000 distinct CDR3 sequences, less than 75% of them singletons. Joint extraction of RNA and DNA used about 17-31 mg of bulk tissue that was unsorted. The specimen sequenced was liver tumor tissue from sampling region 5. As for subset: tumor region T5, tumor centre. The receptor source for this set is a man between 40 and 49 years old with primary liver carcinoma and hepatitis B virus infection.

The sample holds many counts of this clonotype. The rearrangement uses TRBV5-1 and TRBJ2-1, with TRBD1 as a possible D gene (6 bases). Germline V CDR1 and CDR2: SGHRS, YFSETQ. Trimming took off 3 bases at V and 12 bases at J, with 16 bases between the two ends. There are 13 residues in the CDR3. CDR3 residues: CASSSDTGPRQFF. CDR3 nucleotides: TGCGCCAGCAGCTCAGATACAGGGCCGCGGCAGTTCTTC.

CDR3 protein: CASTSIIAKNIQYF. The CDR3 nucleotides are TGTGCCAGCACAAGCATTATAGCCAAAAACATTCAGTACTTC. J is TRBJ2-4 and V is TRBV27; D remains ambiguous. Germline V gene sequence: CDR1 MNHEY, CDR2 SMNVEV (reference sequence). V lost 7 bases to trimming and J lost 0 bases, with 10 bases between them. CDR3 size: 14 residues.

On this clonotype itself: One end of the junction fails to match germline, which may point to a read error. This sequence joins TRBV11-2 and TRBJ1-6, with 9 bases aligning to TRBD1. The germline CDR1 and CDR2 sequences are SGHAT and FQNNGV. The CDR3 is made up of 14 amino acids. The CDR3 coding sequence is TGCGCCAGCAGATTACAGGGGGCGAAATCACCCCTCCACTTT. Amino acid sequence: CASRLQGAKSPLHF.

For this clonotype: Its ends do not fully match the called genes, so a read error is possible. The rearrangement joins TRBV2 to TRBJ2-3; unclear D gene. Germline-derived CDR1 and CDR2 are SNHLY and FYNNEI. The CDR3 spans 12 residues. CDR3: CARSAGPNTQYF. DNA of the CDR3: TGTGCCAGAAGCGCCGGGCCCAATACACAGTATTTT.

The chain has TRBV29-1 and TRBJ2-2; D might be TRBD1 or TRBD2, each matching 5 bases. The CDR3 is 12 amino acids. Trimming shortened V by 5 bases and J by 3 bases, and 7 bases separated the two germline ends. Germline loops: CDR1 SQVTM, CDR2 ANQGSEA. The CDR3 region is CSVMGDTGELFF. In DNA form, the CDR3 reads TGCAGCGTTATGGGGGACACCGGGGAGCTGTTTTTT.

J is TRBJ2-7 and V is TRBV6-5; 8 bases map to TRBD1. The junction had 16 bases not matched to a gene; V was cut back by 11 bases and J by 7 bases. The CDR3 is 14 amino acids. Germline CDR1 is MNHEY and CDR2 is SVGAGI. In nucleotides, the CDR3 is TGTGCCGGCAATTACTCAGGACAGGGTGGAGAGCAGTACTTC. Amino acid sequence: CAGNYSGQGGEQYF.

This chain uses TRBV6-1 with TRBJ2-5, with D uncertain. Per germline, CDR1 MNHNS and CDR2 SASEGT. The CDR3 has 14 amino acids. The V and J ends lost 4 bases and 5 bases respectively, with 14 bases between them. CDR3 bases: TGTGCCAGCAGTGGATTCGACATGGGCGAGACCCAGTACTTC. This codes for CASSGFDMGETQYF.

This clonotype was seen once. The conserved closing phenylalanine or tryptophan is absent in this CDR3, likely reflecting a read error. The chain links TRBV12-3 or TRBV12-4 to TRBJ2-1; D remains ambiguous. The CDR3 spans 16 residues. The CDR3 here is CASSSPTPSSYNEQFL. The CDR3, as DNA: TGTGCCAGCAGCTCCCCGACTCCGAGCTCCTACAATGAACAGTTCCTC.

This clonotype was counted once. Possible read error: a much larger clone is one base away. This rearrangement joins TRBV7-9 to TRBJ2-1, with D maybe TRBD1 (6 bases). The germline gives CDR1 SEHNR, CDR2 FQNEAQ (reference sequence). V lost 5 bases and J 0 bases, leaving 11 bases between the germline ends. The CDR3 length is 15 residues. The chain's CDR3 is CASSPTGISYNEQFF. CDR3 DNA sequence: TGTGCCAGCAGCCCGACAGGTATCTCCTACAATGAGCAGTTCTTC.

Details on this clonotype: At one of its ends the junction is not consistent with the germline gene, which may arise from a read error. The chain recombines TRBV4-1 with TRBJ2-2; 8 bases match TRBD2. This CDR3 is 16 amino acids long. CDR1 and CDR2 (germline): MGHRA, YSYEKL. The CDR3: CARSQERAGGTGELFF. CDR3 bases: TGCGCCAGGAGCCAAGAAAGGGCGGGAGGAACCGGGGAGCTGTTTTTT.

The table lists this clonotype with a few counts. A much larger clone differs from this one at a single base, so this may be a read error. This CDR3 is CTSSLIAGRTGELFF. In DNA form, the CDR3 reads TGTACCAGCAGTTTAATAGCGGGTCGAACCGGGGAGCTGTTTTTT. The chain links TRBV28 to TRBJ2-2; 7 nucleotides agree with TRBD2. The germline gives CDR1 MDHEN, CDR2 SYDVKM. CDR3 length: 15 residues.

Of note for this clonotype: Relative to the germline gene, one junction end is altered; a read error may explain this. This chain's CDR3 is CVSSPGPTSDTGELFF. In DNA, the CDR3 is TGTGTCAGCAGTCCCGGGCCCACCTCGGACACCGGGGAGCTGTTTTTT. This rearrangement joins TRBV6-6 to TRBJ2-2, with D unclear. The CDR3 runs to 16 residues. Germline values: CDR1 MNHNY, CDR2 SVGAGI (reference sequence).

This clonotype has ten or more counts. The chain couples TRBV12-3 or TRBV12-4 to TRBJ2-5, with a weak D call TRBD1 (5 bases). V shed 3 bases and J shed 2 bases, with 10 bases lying between them. The CDR3 contains 14 residues. The CDR3 region is CASSLGQEQETQYF. As DNA, the CDR3 is TGTGCCAGCAGTTTGGGGCAGGAGCAAGAGACCCAGTACTTC.

As to this clonotype: This may come from a read error, since a much larger clone is one base off. The rearrangement uses TRBV16 and TRBJ2-3, with D maybe TRBD1 (6 bases). The germline V gene encodes CDR1 KGHSY and CDR2 FQNENV. V lost 2 bases and J lost 4, with 7 bases in between. The CDR3 sequence is 13 residues long. In DNA form, the CDR3 reads TGTGCCAGCAGCCAAGAGGGGGCAGATACGCAGTATTTT. It is translated as CASSQEGADTQYF.

The rearrangement joins TRBV11-2 to TRBJ2-2, with D perhaps TRBD1 (6 bases). The CDR3 consists of 16 residues. The germline V gene has CDR1 SGHAT and CDR2 FQNNGV. Deletions cut 4 bases from V and 17 bases from J, with 29 bases between. The CDR3 sequence: CASSSRQASNIGELFF. The CDR3 DNA reads as TGTGCCAGCAGCTCCAGACAGGCTTCGAACATCGGGGAACTATTTTTT.

In the case of this clonotype: One end of the junction fails to match germline, which may point to a read error. The chain links TRBV2 to TRBJ2-5, with no clear D. From germline, CDR1 is SNHLY and CDR2 FYNNEI. The CDR3 length is 13 residues. The CDR3 coding sequence is TGTGCCAGCAGTGAAGAAGGGAAAGAGAACCAGTACTTC. This encodes CASSEEGKENQYF. Supplemented by reference TRBV2 and TRBJ2-5, the full variable domain reads EPEVTQTPSHQVTQMGQEVILRCVPISNHLYFYWYRQILGQKVEFLVSFYNNEISEKSEIFDDQFSVERPDGSNFTLKIRSTKLEDSAMYFCASSEEGKENQYFGPGTRLLVL.

Concerning this clonotype: A much larger clone is a single base away; this may be a read error. The chain couples TRBV2 to TRBJ1-1; no firm D call. The CDR3 runs to 14 residues. The V end lost 2 bases, the J end lost 2 bases, and 9 bases lay between the germline ends. Germline lookup yields CDR1 SNHLY and CDR2 FYNNEI. The CDR3: CASSEIDSNTEAFF. The DNA of the CDR3 is TGTGCCAGCAGTGAAATAGACTCAAACACTGAAGCTTTCTTT.

This clonotype appeared many times. The chain employs TRBV14 and TRBJ2-7, with no clear D. There are 13 residues in the CDR3. Trimming left V 0 bases short and J 0 bases short, with 3 bases between. Germline CDR1 is SGHDN and CDR2 is FVKESK. CDR3 amino acids: CASSQDPSYEQYF. The CDR3 DNA is TGTGCCAGCAGCCAAGATCCCTCCTACGAGCAGTACTTC.

This clonotype was picked up many times. The chain recombines TRBV6-2 or TRBV6-3 with TRBJ2-7, with D hard to call. V was shortened by 6 bases and J by 2 bases, with 11 bases between the two germline ends. Germline V gene sequence: CDR1 MNHEY, CDR2 SVGEGT. This CDR3 spans 13 amino acids. CDR3 bases: TGTGCCAGCAGCCGAGACCACACCTACGAGCAGTACTTC. This sequence encodes CASSRDHTYEQYF.

Of note for this clonotype: At one of its ends the junction is not consistent with the germline gene, which may arise from a read error. The chain recombines TRBV4-1 with TRBJ2-2, with D maybe TRBD2 (6 bases). The germline V gene encodes CDR1 MGHRA and CDR2 YSYEKL. This CDR3 region has 15 residues. The CDR3 DNA reads TGCGCCAGTAGTCTAGCGAGAGATGTCACCGGGGAGCTATTTTTT. It translates to CASSLARDVTGELFF.

In this sample, this clonotype turned up many times. The chain couples TRBV5-4 to TRBJ1-6; D gene uncertain. The V end lost 0 bases, the J end lost 6 bases, and 7 bases lay between the germline ends. The CDR3 is made up of 14 amino acids. CDR1 is SGHNT and CDR2 is YYREEE in the germline V gene (reference sequence). The CDR3 loop reads CASSLEHANSPLHF. The CDR3 DNA reads TGTGCCAGCAGCTTGGAACACGCTAATTCACCCCTCCACTTT. Full variable domain (outside the CDR3, taken from reference TRBV5-4 and TRBJ1-6): ETGVTQSPTHLIKTRGQQVTLRCSSQSGHNTVSWYQQALGQGPQFIFQYYREEENGRGNFPPRFSGLQFPNYSSELNVNALELDDSALYLCASSLEHANSPLHFGNGTRLTVT.

A word on this clonotype: At one of its ends the junction is not consistent with the germline gene, which may arise from a read error. This chain links TRBV6-6 with TRBJ1-6; TRBD1 matches 9 bases. Germline CDR1 and CDR2: MNHNY and SVGAGI (reference sequence). This CDR3 contains 16 residues. CDR3 region: CANRPPDRGENSPPHF. The CDR3 DNA reads as TGTGCCAACAGACCACCGGACAGGGGAGAAAATTCACCCCCCCACTTT.

The chain uses TRBV6-1 and TRBJ2-5; 10 bases match TRBD2. This CDR3 has 17 amino acids. CDR1 and CDR2 from the germline V gene are MNHNS and SASEGT. The ends lost 3 bases at V and 6 bases at J; junction bases unmatched: 13. The CDR3 nucleotides read TGTGCCAGCAGTGACCTTTGGACTAGCGGTTCCGGGAAGACCCAGTACTTC. It codes for CASSDLWTSGSGKTQYF.